This T cell receptor beta chain appears in the sequencing data of a study of identical twins. This clonotype showed up many times. TCRdb processed the 5' RACE reads anew with MiXCR; each CDR3 protein has one entry. The sample has 700,000 or so distinct CDR3 sequences, 20% to 25% seen once. The CDR3 covers 15 residues. The germline V gene encodes CDR1 LGHNA and CDR2 YSLEER. V lost 4 bases to trimming and J lost 5 bases; unmatched junction nucleotides: 5. These data also featured in a second study, about T cells expressing NK-cell markers.

The V call is TRBV4-3, the J call TRBJ2-1, with 10 bases identical to TRBD2. The clonotype was recovered from a woman under 30 in good health. Specimen: PBMCs. The CDR3 DNA reads as TGCGCCAGCAGCCCAGGACTAGCGGACAACAATGAGCAGTTCTTC. It specifies CASSPGLADNNEQFF.